Listed below are T cell receptor beta chains from one sample, sequenced in a study of CD8 T cells in Susac syndrome. TCRdb used MiXCR to reprocess the immunoSEQ multiplex PCR reads, holding one entry per CDR3 protein. The profile shows about 210,000 distinct CDR3 sequences, 95% of them singletons. Sequencing used CD4+ T cells from PBMCs. The receptors derive from a human donor with multiple sclerosis. Each CDR3 is given with its conserved first and last residue. A D gene is named only where the DNA matches it firmly. Only part of the rows carry a size: once, few, many, or a class if the clone is expanded.

TRBD1 | once | TRBJ1-2 | TRBV29-1 | CSVLSPQGDGYTF | TGCAGCGTTTTATCCCCCCAGGGGGATGGCTACACCTTC
TRBD2 | - | TRBJ2-5 | TRBV12-5 | CASGSRTSGRGETQYF | TGTGCTAGTGGTTCAAGGACTAGCGGGAGAGGTGAGACCCAGTACTTC
- | - | TRBJ2-5 | TRBV7-2 | CASSWDLGETQYF | TGTGCCAGCAGCTGGGACTTGGGAGAGACCCAGTACTTC
- | - | TRBJ2-7 | TRBV29-1 | CSVVFGVGSSYEQYF | TGCAGCGTTGTGTTTGGGGTTGGGAGCTCCTACGAGCAGTACTTC
TRBD2 | - | TRBJ2-1 | TRBV20-1 | CSARVASGVSYNEQFF | TGCAGTGCTAGAGTTGCTAGCGGGGTCTCCTACAATGAGCAGTTCTTC
TRBD1 | - | TRBJ1-5 | TRBV30 | CAWSPRGPGQPQHF | TGTGCCTGGAGTCCCAGGGGGCCGGGACAGCCCCAGCATTTT
- | - | TRBJ2-7 | TRBV29-1 | CSVEEGVSYEQYF | TGCAGCGTTGAGGAGGGAGTATCCTACGAGCAGTACTTC
TRBD1 | - | TRBJ2-3 | TRBV7-2 | CASSYGGQGGVSNTQYF | TGTGCCAGCAGCTATGGGGGACAGGGGGGAGTTTCGAATACGCAGTATTTT
- | once | TRBJ2-2 | TRBV19 | CASSITGMGSTGELFF | TGTGCCAGTAGTATAACAGGGATGGGGAGCACCGGGGAGCTGTTTTTT
- | - | TRBJ1-2 | TRBV6-6 | CASSYVNYGYTF | TGTGCCAGCAGTTACGTAAACTATGGCTACACCTTC
- | - | TRBJ2-5 | TRBV18 | CASSPQGQETQYF | TGTGCCAGCTCACCACAGGGCCAAGAGACCCAGTACTTC
- | once | TRBJ2-3 | TRBV24-1 | CATSDSSRTDTQYF | TGTGCCACCAGTGATTCCTCTAGGACAGATACGCAGTATTTT
- | once | TRBJ1-2 | TRBV11-2 | CASSPGVLNYGYTF | TGTGCCAGCAGCCCCGGGGTCTTAAACTATGGCTACACCTTC
TRBD2 | - | TRBJ2-7 | TRBV9 | CASSPGTSNYEQYF | TGTGCCAGCAGCCCCGGGACTAGCAATTACGAGCAGTACTTC
- | - | TRBJ1-2 | TRBV3-1 | CASSQGREGYTF | TGTGCCAGCAGCCAAGGCAGGGAGGGCTACACCTTC
- | - | TRBJ1-4 | TRBV5-1 | CASSFQGATNEKLFF | TGCGCCAGCAGCTTTCAAGGGGCAACTAATGAAAAACTGTTTTTT
- | - | TRBJ2-3 | TRBV20-1 | CSASWVTDTQYF | TGCAGTGCTTCCTGGGTCACAGATACGCAGTATTTT
- | - | TRBJ2-1 | TRBV20-1 | CSATGDFDNEQFF | TGCAGTGCTACAGGGGACTTTGACAATGAGCAGTTCTTC
- | - | TRBJ2-3 | TRBV5-1 | CATTQGAQDTQYF | TGCGCCACCACCCAAGGGGCTCAAGATACGCAGTATTTT
- | - | TRBJ1-1 | TRBV29-1 | CSVAKNTEAFF | TGCAGCGTTGCCAAGAACACTGAAGCTTTCTTT
TRBD2 | - | TRBJ2-1 | TRBV29-1 | CSVIWTRGGNEQFF | TGCAGCGTTATATGGACCCGGGGGGGTAATGAGCAGTTCTTC
TRBD2 | - | TRBJ2-7 | TRBV29-1 | CSVLISGTSGTEQYF | TGCAGCGTCCTGATATCGGGGACTAGCGGGACAGAGCAGTACTTC
TRBD2 | once | TRBJ2-7 | TRBV9 | CASSVGASGSSEQYF | TGTGCCAGCAGCGTAGGGGCTAGCGGGAGCTCCGAGCAGTACTTC
- | - | TRBJ2-1 | TRBV7-8 | CASSIRDPNLMQFF | TGTGCCAGCTCGATCCGGGACCCTAATCTTATGCAGTTCTTC
- | - | TRBJ2-7 | TRBV6-5 | CASRRTGSSYEQYF | TGTGCCAGCAGGCGTACAGGGTCCTCCTACGAGCAGTACTTC
TRBD2 | - | TRBJ2-1 | TRBV15 | CATSSDLAGRGNEQFF | TGTGCCACCAGCAGTGACCTAGCGGGCCGAGGCAATGAGCAGTTCTTC
TRBD1 | - | TRBJ1-4 | TRBV7-2 | CASSPTGSEKLFF | TGTGCCAGCAGCCCGACAGGGTCTGAAAAACTGTTTTTT
- | - | TRBJ2-6 | TRBV28 | CASSRGGANVLTF | TGTGCCAGCAGCCGAGGTGGGGCCAACGTCCTGACTTTC
- | - | TRBJ1-5 | TRBV3-1 | CASSQGSRQPQHF | TGTGCCAGCAGCCAAGGCAGCAGACAGCCCCAGCATTTT
- | - | TRBJ2-7 | TRBV20-1 | CSARPGDTSKDEQYF | TGCAGTGCTAGACCTGGGGACACCTCGAAGGATGAGCAGTACTTC
- | once | TRBJ1-2 | TRBV12-3/TRBV12-4 | CASSLGAGGYGYTF | TGTGCCAGCAGTCTCGGCGCGGGGGGCTATGGCTACACCTTC
- | few | TRBJ2-5 | TRBV30 | CAWSKRGGGETQYF | TGTGCCTGGAGTAAGCGCGGAGGGGGAGAGACTCAGTACTTC
- | - | TRBJ2-7 | TRBV3-1 | CASSPDISYEQYF | TGTGCCAGCAGCCCGGACATCTCCTACGAGCAGTACTTC
- | - | TRBJ1-2 | TRBV9 | CASGDGFGYTF | TGTGCCAGCGGGGACGGATTTGGCTACACCTTC
- | - | TRBJ1-5 | TRBV15 | CATSRDPQGGQPQHF | TGTGCCACCAGCAGAGATCCGCAGGGTGGACAGCCCCAGCATTTT
TRBD2 | - | TRBJ2-1 | TRBV12-3/TRBV12-4 | CASSLGLAENNEQFF | TGTGCCAGCAGTTTAGGGCTAGCGGAAAACAATGAGCAGTTCTTC
- | - | TRBJ2-5 | TRBV18 | CASSPARPTQETQYF | TGTGCCAGCTCACCAGCGAGACCGACCCAAGAGACCCAGTACTTC
TRBD2 | - | TRBJ2-7 | TRBV6-5 | CASTPPSGSSYEQYF | TGTGCCAGCACCCCTCCTAGCGGGAGCTCCTACGAGCAGTACTTC
TRBD1 | once | TRBJ1-2 | TRBV29-1 | CSVDVSRDRGPYGYTF | TGCAGCGTTGACGTTAGCCGGGACAGGGGACCCTATGGCTACACCTTC
- | - | TRBJ2-4 | TRBV30 | CAWRVEGAKNIQYF | TGTGCCTGGAGGGTGGAGGGAGCCAAAAACATTCAGTACTTC
- | - | TRBJ2-4 | TRBV7-2 | CASSLRGGSDIQYF | TGTGCCAGCAGCTTAAGAGGGGGGTCGGACATTCAGTACTTC
- | - | TRBJ2-7 | TRBV30 | CAWNRDLSYEQYF | TGTGCCTGGAACAGGGATCTGTCCTACGAGCAGTACTTC
- | - | TRBJ1-2 | TRBV6-1 | CASSEALLSGYGYTF | TGTGCCAGCAGTGAAGCGCTTCTGTCAGGATATGGCTACACCTTC